Listed below are T cell receptor beta chains from one sample, sequenced in a study of blood T cell repertoires in COVID-19. The table came from immunoSEQ multiplex PCR; TCRdb's copy has only in-frame clones and leaves some out. The table includes roughly 150,000 clones, 70% to 85% detected once. The sample taken for sequencing was peripheral blood. The receptors shown here come from a woman between 50 and 59 years old in a cohort sampled during active or convalescent COVID-19. Both conserved end residues are part of each CDR3. The listing skips clone size in some rows; elsewhere it reads once, few, many or a size class.

j_call clone_size v_call cdr3_aa
TRBJ1-1 . TRBV5-1 CASSLEGGGRDTEAFF
TRBJ2-3 . TRBV19 CASSFGLAVSTDTQYF
TRBJ2-1 . TRBV19 CASSIDSERGAYNEQFF
TRBJ1-4 . TRBV4-3 CASSPGDRGSEKLFF
TRBJ1-2 . TRBV7-2 CASSLNYFYGYTF
TRBJ2-3 . TRBV4-1 CASRIGGGAADTQYF
TRBJ2-7 . TRBV7-2 CASSFGAGGYEQYF
TRBJ1-3 once TRBV3-1/TRBV3-2 CASSLTGGNTIYF
TRBJ2-7 . TRBV9 CATEGQALLYEQYF
TRBJ2-7 once TRBV7-9 CASSPTGRAYEQYF
TRBJ1-2 . TRBV6-5 CASRVWAVENGYTF
TRBJ1-2 once TRBV12-5 CASGLSLTGGDGYTF
TRBJ1-5 . TRBV10-1 CASSLPGTGGRNQPQHF
TRBJ1-1 few TRBV4-1 CASSQRQGAGAFF
TRBJ2-3 . TRBV9 CASSTGGGGPADTQYF
TRBJ2-1 once TRBV7-9 CASSIGLDYNEQFF
TRBJ1-4 . TRBV3-1/TRBV3-2 CASSQGMDSLATNEKLFF
TRBJ2-3 . TRBV7-3 CASSLGTGGGTDTQYF
TRBJ1-4 once TRBV19 CASSSGPGIPLDNEKLFF
TRBJ2-7 . TRBV3-1/TRBV3-2 CASSQMWDSYEQYF
TRBJ1-2 . TRBV14 CASSRTGQDYGYTF
TRBJ1-2 few TRBV12-3/TRBV12-4 CASSLLQGYGYTF
TRBJ2-2 few TRBV5-1 CASSSPGQGTGELFF
TRBJ2-7 . TRBV7-9 CASSPPGGSYEQYF
TRBJ1-3 . TRBV7-2 CASSSTAGTGNTIYF
TRBJ1-6 . TRBV7-2 CASSLLGAQTMQGSPLHF
TRBJ1-1 . TRBV6-5 CASKRLDRADTEAFF
TRBJ1-2 . TRBV4-1 CASSQDHQGQGYTF
TRBJ1-6 . TRBV6-2/TRBV6-3 CASSYDGGSNSPLHF
TRBJ1-6 . TRBV18 CASSPTYGTGGMRYNSPLHF
TRBJ2-5 . TRBV5-5 CASSQTRRETQYF
TRBJ1-2 once TRBV18 CASLQTGWNYGYTF
TRBJ1-5 . TRBV30 CAWSGTGAGSNQPQHF
TRBJ2-2 . TRBV4-1 CASTPPGQATGELFF
TRBJ2-7 once TRBV3-1/TRBV3-2 CASSLLDRAGEQYF
TRBJ1-5 . TRBV19 CASSIEPAGGNQPQHF
TRBJ1-2 . TRBV24-1 CATSTGYNYGYTF
TRBJ1-5 . TRBV7-9 CASSLVQGHQHF
TRBJ2-3 . TRBV29-1 CSVREGTDTQYF
TRBJ2-7 . TRBV30 CAWSVGRVGSYEQYF
TRBJ1-1 . TRBV24-1 CATSDFGQGANEAFF
TRBJ1-1 . TRBV19 CASSPRTLNTEAFF
TRBJ1-1 . TRBV10-2 CASSEPGHADEAFF
TRBJ2-1 . TRBV29-1 CSVIRGQGGNEQFF
TRBJ2-2 . TRBV3-1/TRBV3-2 CASSQVGGAGELFF